This T cell receptor beta chain was captured by sequencing in a study of blood T cell repertoires in COVID-19. Study at large: Acute-phase and convalescent COVID-19 samples originated in the United States, Italy and Spain.

Repertoires were generated with immunoSEQ multiplex PCR, while TCRdb's copy carries only in-frame clones and drops some. The table lists over 150,000 clones, about 85% of them singletons. This CDR3 is 15 amino acids long. Germline V gene data show CDR1 as SGHNT and CDR2 as YYREEE (reference sequence). The V and J ends lost 4 bases and 2 bases respectively, with 15 bases between them. The chain has TRBV5-4 and TRBJ1-2; D is perhaps TRBD1 (5 bases). The origin of this receptor is a man in his forties or fifties with acute or convalescent COVID-19. The specimen was peripheral blood. CDR3 sequence reads: CASSTSRESNYGYTF. CDR3 nucleotide sequence: TGTGCCAGCAGCACATCCAGGGAATCCAACTATGGCTACACCTTC.